One and the same sample provided the 18 T cell receptor beta chains below, sequenced in a study of radiation and T cells in renal cell carcinoma. Sequencing was performed with immunoSEQ multiplex PCR; in TCRdb, only in-frame clones are kept and a portion is missing. The repertoire holds some 72,000 clones, roughly 87% seen once, with roughly 6.3% in the top ten. Sample time point: blood 2 weeks post-SBRT. The treatment is: 15 Gy SBRT to primary tumor, nephrectomy 4 weeks later. The material sequenced was blood, taken from a patient whose treatment included radiotherapy and nephrectomy. All receptors come from a man in his 60s with renal cell carcinoma.

V is TRBV10-3 and J is TRBJ2-5; D not resolved. CDR3 length: 14 residues. Germline V CDR1 and CDR2: ENHRY, SYGVKD. V was pared by 6 bases and J by 5 bases, with 16 bases between. The CDR3 DNA reads as TGTGCCATCAGCCCCGGGCAGGCCTCGGAGACCCAGTACTTC. Its protein is CAISPGQASETQYF.

This clone was seen just once. The rearrangement uses TRBV11-2 and TRBJ1-1, with 10 bases matching TRBD1. Germline-derived CDR1 and CDR2 are SGHAT and FQNNGV. This CDR3 has 17 amino acids. The V and J ends lost 4 bases and 1 base, in that order; junction bases with no gene match: 9. The CDR3 sequence is CASSWSRDRGRNTEAFF. DNA for the CDR3: TGTGCCAGCAGCTGGTCCCGGGACAGGGGACGGAACACTGAAGCTTTCTTT.

CDR3 protein: CASSLVRAGALYNEQFF. CDR3 in DNA: TGTGCCAGCAGCTTAGTTAGGGCGGGGGCCCTTTACAATGAGCAGTTCTTC. The chain couples TRBV11-2 to TRBJ2-1, with D possibly TRBD2 on 7 matching bases. Germline V lookup: CDR1 SGHAT, CDR2 FQNNGV. The CDR3 sequence is 17 residues long. Trimming left V 1 base short and J 4 bases short, with 17 bases between.

V is TRBV15 and J is TRBJ1-2; D is possibly TRBD1 (5 bases). From germline, CDR1 is LNHNV and CDR2 YYDKDF (reference sequence). V was trimmed by 0 bases and J by 5 bases, leaving 16 bases between them. There are 16 residues in the CDR3. CDR3 loop: CATSRDIAGLLYGYTF. The CDR3 nucleotides read TGTGCCACCAGCAGAGATATAGCGGGACTGCTTTATGGCTACACCTTC.

The chain uses TRBV28 and TRBJ1-1; D remains unclear. CDR3 size: 12 residues. Trimming removed 2 bases from V and 8 bases from J, with 9 bases in between. Germline CDR1 reads MDHEN; CDR2 reads SYDVKM. Written as DNA, the CDR3 is TGTGCCAGCAGTTTAAACAGACCAGAAGCTTTCTTT. Protein product: CASSLNRPEAFF.

V usage is TRBV19 and J usage is TRBJ1-1; 8 bases agree with TRBD1. Germline CDR1 and CDR2: LNHDA and SQIVND (reference sequence). The CDR3 spans 16 residues. The junction had 17 bases not matched to a gene; V was cut back by 4 bases and J by 10 bases. The CDR3 region is CASSTTGTGTPLGAFF. In nucleotides, the CDR3 is TGTGCCAGTAGTACAACCGGGACAGGTACTCCTCTAGGAGCTTTCTTT.

This chain uses TRBV7-9 with TRBJ2-2; possible D gene TRBD2, 5 bases. The ends were cut back, 1 base at V and 5 bases at J, with 14 bases in the middle. Germline V CDR1 and CDR2: SEHNR, FQNEAQ (reference sequence). CDR3 size: 16 residues. This CDR3 reads CASSLVRDMITGELFF. Written as DNA, the CDR3 is TGTGCCAGCAGCTTAGTCCGGGATATGATAACCGGGGAGCTGTTTTTT.

V gene TRBV7-9 combines with J gene TRBJ2-4, with D tentatively TRBD1 (6 bases). Germline V gene data show CDR1 as SEHNR and CDR2 as FQNEAQ (reference sequence). This CDR3 spans 17 amino acids. The V and J ends lost 1 base and 1 base respectively, with 14 bases between them. CDR3 sequence (DNA): TGTGCCAGCAGCTTAGTCACAGGGTCGTGGGCCAAAAACATTCAGTACTTC. This sequence encodes CASSLVTGSWAKNIQYF.

The chain joins TRBV27 to TRBJ2-3; D is uncertain. Germline-derived CDR1 and CDR2 are MNHEY and SMNVEV (reference sequence). The ends were cut back, 0 bases at V and 0 bases at J, with 13 bases in the middle. CDR3 size: 17 residues. In DNA form, the CDR3 reads TGTGCCAGCAGTTTATCCAACAGAGGCACTAGCACAGATACGCAGTATTTT. Protein sequence: CASSLSNRGTSTDTQYF.

The chain is built from TRBV7-2 and TRBJ2-5, with TRBD1 matching 11 bases. Germline CDR1 and CDR2: SGHTA and FQGNSA. V gave up 5 bases and J gave up 2 bases; unmatched junction bases: 1. This CDR3 spans 14 amino acids. CDR3 DNA: TGTGCCAGCAGCCGGGACAGGGGGCAAGAGACCCAGTACTTC. Translation: CASSRDRGQETQYF.

A single count supports this clone. V is TRBV9 and J is TRBJ2-5; tentative D call: TRBD2 (5 bases). The germline V and J ends were trimmed by 0 bases and 7 bases, with 10 bases remaining between them. This CDR3 spans 13 amino acids. CDR1 and CDR2 (germline): SGDLS, YYNGEE. The CDR3 here is CASSVVGDGTQYF. CDR3 nucleotide sequence: TGTGCCAGCAGCGTAGTGGGAGATGGGACCCAGTACTTC.

The V and J genes are TRBV13 and TRBJ2-7; TRBD1 matches 9 bases. The trim removed 5 bases at V and 5 bases at J, leaving 4 bases unmatched. In germline, CDR1 is PRHDT, CDR2 FYEKMQ (reference sequence). The CDR3 loop spans 13 amino acids. The CDR3 DNA reads as TGTGCCAGCAGCCCGACAGGGGGGGACGAGCAGTACTTC. Residues: CASSPTGGDEQYF.

The V and J genes are TRBV6-5 and TRBJ1-2; 10 bases agree with TRBD1. Germline loops: CDR1 MNHEY, CDR2 SVGAGI. This CDR3 is built from 14 residues. V lost 6 bases to trimming and J lost 4 bases; unmatched junction nucleotides: 5. The CDR3 nucleotides read TGTGCCAGCAGCTGGGACAGGGGACTCTATGGCTACACCTTC. Amino acid sequence: CASSWDRGLYGYTF.

J is TRBJ2-6 and V is TRBV19, with D perhaps matching TRBD2 (6 bases). CDR3 length: 16 amino acids. CDR1 is LNHDA, CDR2 SQIVND, per germline (reference sequence). Deletions cut 3 bases from V and 0 bases from J, with 9 bases between. The CDR3 protein is CASSITSSSGANVLTF. CDR3 sequence (DNA): TGTGCCAGTAGTATTACTAGCAGCTCTGGGGCCAACGTCCTGACTTTC.

The chain links TRBV5-1 to TRBJ2-1, with D perhaps matching TRBD2 (6 bases). Trimming removed 0 bases from V and 0 bases from J, with 13 bases in between. Germline CDR1 SGHRS, CDR2 YFSETQ. The length of the CDR3 is 17 residues. CDR3: CASSLAGDFSSYNEQFF. As DNA, the CDR3 is TGCGCCAGCAGCTTGGCGGGGGACTTCAGCTCCTACAATGAGCAGTTCTTC.

The V and J genes are TRBV19 and TRBJ2-5; 7 nucleotides match TRBD1. CDR3 size: 14 residues. Germline CDR1 and CDR2: LNHDA and SQIVND (reference sequence). Trimming took 6 bases from V and 3 from J; bases not matched to a gene: 7. CDR3 protein: CASSQRQGKETQYF. Here the CDR3 DNA reads TGTGCCAGTAGCCAGAGACAGGGTAAAGAGACCCAGTACTTC. Complete variable domain (other parts from reference TRBV19 and TRBJ2-5): DGGITQSPKYLFRKEGQNVTLSCEQNLNHDAMYWYRQDPGQGLRLIYYSQIVNDFQKGDIAEGYSVSREKKESFPLTVTSAQKNPTAFYLCASSQRQGKETQYFGPGTRLLVL.

The chain recombines TRBV5-4 with TRBJ2-7; TRBD2 matches 11 bases. Trimming at V came to 2 bases and at J to 5 bases, leaving 6 bases not matched to a gene. This CDR3 is 15 amino acids long. Germline V gene sequence: CDR1 SGHNT, CDR2 YYREEE (reference sequence). The CDR3 coding sequence is TGTGCCAGCAGCTTACAACTAGCGGGAGCAAACGAGCAGTACTTC. Protein product: CASSLQLAGANEQYF.

The V gene is TRBV19, the J gene TRBJ2-3; no definite D call. Germline values: CDR1 LNHDA, CDR2 SQIVND (reference sequence). The CDR3 is made up of 16 amino acids. With 3 bases removed from V and 0 bases from J, the gap between germline ends came to 13 bases. The CDR3 DNA reads as TGTGCCAGTAGTATCGGTTGGGCAGCTAGCACAGATACGCAGTATTTT. Translating it yields CASSIGWAASTDTQYF.